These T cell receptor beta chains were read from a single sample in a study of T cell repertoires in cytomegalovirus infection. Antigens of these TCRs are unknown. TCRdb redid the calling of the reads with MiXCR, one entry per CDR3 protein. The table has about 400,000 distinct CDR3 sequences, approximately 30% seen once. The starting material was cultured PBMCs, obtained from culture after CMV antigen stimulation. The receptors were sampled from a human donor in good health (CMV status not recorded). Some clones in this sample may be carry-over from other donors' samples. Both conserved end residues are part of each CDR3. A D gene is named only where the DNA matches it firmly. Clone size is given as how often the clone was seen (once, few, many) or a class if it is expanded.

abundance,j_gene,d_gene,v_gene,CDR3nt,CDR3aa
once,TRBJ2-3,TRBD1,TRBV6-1,TGTGCCAGCACCAAATGGGAACAGGGGGCAACAGATACGCAGTATTTT,CASTKWEQGATDTQYF